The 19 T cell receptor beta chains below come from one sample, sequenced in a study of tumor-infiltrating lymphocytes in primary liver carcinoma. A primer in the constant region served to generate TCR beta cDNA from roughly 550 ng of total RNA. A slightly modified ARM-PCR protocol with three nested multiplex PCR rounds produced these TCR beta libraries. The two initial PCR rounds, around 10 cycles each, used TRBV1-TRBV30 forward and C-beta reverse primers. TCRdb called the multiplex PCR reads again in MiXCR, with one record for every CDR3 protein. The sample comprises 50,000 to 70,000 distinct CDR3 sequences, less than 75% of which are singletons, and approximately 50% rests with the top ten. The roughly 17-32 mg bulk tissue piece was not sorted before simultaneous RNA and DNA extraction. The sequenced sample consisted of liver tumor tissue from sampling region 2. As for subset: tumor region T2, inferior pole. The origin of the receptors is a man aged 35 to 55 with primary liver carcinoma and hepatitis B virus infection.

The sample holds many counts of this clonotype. The CDR3 is CASRRDTDTQYF. DNA of the CDR3: TGTGCCAGCAGGAGGGACACAGATACGCAGTATTTT. The chain uses TRBV12-3 or TRBV12-4 and TRBJ2-3; TRBD2 might be the D (5 bases). The CDR3 loop spans 12 amino acids. V was clipped by 6 bases and J by 2 bases, with 6 bases between them.

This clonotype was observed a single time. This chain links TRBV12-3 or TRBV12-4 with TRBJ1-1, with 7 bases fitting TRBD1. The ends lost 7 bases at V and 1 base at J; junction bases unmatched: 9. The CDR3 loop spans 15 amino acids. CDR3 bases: TGTGCCAGCAACCTGGGGACAGAACGGAACACTGAAGCTTTCTTT. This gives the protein CASNLGTERNTEAFF.

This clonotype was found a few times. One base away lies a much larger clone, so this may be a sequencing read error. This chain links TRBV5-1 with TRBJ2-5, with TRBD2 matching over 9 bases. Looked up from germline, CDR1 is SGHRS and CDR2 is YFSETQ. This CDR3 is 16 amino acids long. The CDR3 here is CTSSLAVAGEQETQYF. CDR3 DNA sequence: TGCACCAGCAGCTTGGCTGTAGCGGGAGAACAAGAGACCCAGTACTTC.

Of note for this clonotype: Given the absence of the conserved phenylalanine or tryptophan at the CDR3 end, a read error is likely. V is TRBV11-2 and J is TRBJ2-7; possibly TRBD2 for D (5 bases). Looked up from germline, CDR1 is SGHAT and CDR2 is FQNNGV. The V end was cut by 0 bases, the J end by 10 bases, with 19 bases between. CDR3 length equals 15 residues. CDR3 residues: CASSLESGITGEQYL. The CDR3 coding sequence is TGTGCCAGCAGCTTAGAGTCCGGGATCACTGGCGAACAGTACTTA.

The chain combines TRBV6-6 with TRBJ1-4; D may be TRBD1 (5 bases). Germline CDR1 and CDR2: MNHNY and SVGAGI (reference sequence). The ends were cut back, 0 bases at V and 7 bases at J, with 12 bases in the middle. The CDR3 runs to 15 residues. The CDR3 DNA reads TGTGCCAGCAGTTACTCAAGGGGATCTAGTGAAAAACTGTTTTTT. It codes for CASSYSRGSSEKLFF.

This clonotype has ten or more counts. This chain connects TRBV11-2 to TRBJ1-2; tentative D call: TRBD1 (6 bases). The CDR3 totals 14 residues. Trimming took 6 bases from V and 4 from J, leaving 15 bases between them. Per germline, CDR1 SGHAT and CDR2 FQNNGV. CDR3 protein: CASRERDTTYGYTF. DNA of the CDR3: TGTGCCAGCAGAGAGAGGGACACCACCTATGGCTACACCTTC.

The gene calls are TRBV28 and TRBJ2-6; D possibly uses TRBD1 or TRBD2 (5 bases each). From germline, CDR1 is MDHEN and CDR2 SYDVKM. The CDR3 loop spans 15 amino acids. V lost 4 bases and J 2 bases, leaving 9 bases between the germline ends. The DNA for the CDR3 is TGTGCCAGCAGTTCCGGGGCGACTGGGGCCAACGTCCTGACTTTC. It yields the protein CASSSGATGANVLTF.

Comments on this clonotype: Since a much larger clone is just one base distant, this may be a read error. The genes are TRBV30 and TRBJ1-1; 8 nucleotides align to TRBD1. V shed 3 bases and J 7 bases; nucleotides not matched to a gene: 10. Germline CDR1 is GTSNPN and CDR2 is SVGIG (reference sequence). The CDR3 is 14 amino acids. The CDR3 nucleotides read TGTGCCTGGAGCGCAACGACAGGGGATGGTGAAGCTTTCTTT. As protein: CAWSATTGDGEAFF.

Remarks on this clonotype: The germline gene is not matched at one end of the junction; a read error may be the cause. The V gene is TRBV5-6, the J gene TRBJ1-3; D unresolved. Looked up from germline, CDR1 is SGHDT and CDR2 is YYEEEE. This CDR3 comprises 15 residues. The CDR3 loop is CASSLSSGVRNTIYF. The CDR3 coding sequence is TGTGCTAGCAGCTTGTCGTCAGGCGTCAGAAACACCATATATTTT. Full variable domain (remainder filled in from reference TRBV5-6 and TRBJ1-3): DAGVTQSPTHLIKTRGQQVTLRCSPKSGHDTVSWYQQALGQGPQFIFQYYEEEERQRGNFPDRFSGHQFPNYSSELNVNALLLGDSALYLCASSLSSGVRNTIYFGEGSWLTVV.

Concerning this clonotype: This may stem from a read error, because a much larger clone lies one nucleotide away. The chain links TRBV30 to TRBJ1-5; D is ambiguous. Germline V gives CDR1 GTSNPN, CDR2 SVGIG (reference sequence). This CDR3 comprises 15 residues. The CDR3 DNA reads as TGTGCCTGGAAAATTAAGGGAAGTGAAAATCAGCCCAAGCATTTT. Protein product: CAWKIKGSENQPKHF. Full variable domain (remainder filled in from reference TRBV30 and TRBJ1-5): SQTIHQWPATLVQPVGSPLSLECTVEGTSNPNLYWYRQAAGRGLQLLFYSVGIGQISSEVPQNLSASRPQDRQFILSSKKLLLSDSGFYLCAWKIKGSENQPKHFGDGTRLSIL.

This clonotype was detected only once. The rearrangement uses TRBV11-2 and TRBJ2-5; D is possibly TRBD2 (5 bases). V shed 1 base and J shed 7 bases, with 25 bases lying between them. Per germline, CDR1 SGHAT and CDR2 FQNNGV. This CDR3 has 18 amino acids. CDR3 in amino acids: CASSLARLTLGKKGTQYF. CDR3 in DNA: TGTGCCAGCAGCTTAGCGAGACTAACCCTGGGAAAAAAAGGGACCCAGTACTTC.

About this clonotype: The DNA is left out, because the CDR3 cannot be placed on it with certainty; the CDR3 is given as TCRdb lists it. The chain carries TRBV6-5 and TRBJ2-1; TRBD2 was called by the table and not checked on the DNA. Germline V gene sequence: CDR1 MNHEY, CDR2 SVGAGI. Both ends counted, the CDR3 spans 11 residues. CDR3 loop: CAFGSGTSEFF.

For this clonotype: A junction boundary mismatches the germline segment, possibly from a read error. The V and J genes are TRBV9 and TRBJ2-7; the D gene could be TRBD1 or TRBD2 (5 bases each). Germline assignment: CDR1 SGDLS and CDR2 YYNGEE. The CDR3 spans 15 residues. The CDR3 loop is CGSSVDGGNSYEQYF. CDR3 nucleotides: TGTGGCAGCAGCGTAGATGGGGGAAACTCCTACGAGCAGTACTTC.

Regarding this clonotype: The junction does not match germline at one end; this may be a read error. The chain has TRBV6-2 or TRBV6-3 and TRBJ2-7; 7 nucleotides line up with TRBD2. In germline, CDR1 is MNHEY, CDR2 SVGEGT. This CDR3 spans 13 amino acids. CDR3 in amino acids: CTSKPAGPREQYF. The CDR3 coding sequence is TGTACCAGCAAACCAGCGGGACCCCGCGAGCAGTACTTC.

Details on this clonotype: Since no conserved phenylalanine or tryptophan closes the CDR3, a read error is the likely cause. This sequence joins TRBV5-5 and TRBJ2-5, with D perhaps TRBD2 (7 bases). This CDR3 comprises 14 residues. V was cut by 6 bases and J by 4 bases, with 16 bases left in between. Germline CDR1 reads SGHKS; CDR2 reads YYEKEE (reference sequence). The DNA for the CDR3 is TGTGCCAGCACCTGGGGGGGGCGCGGAGAGACCCAGTACTCC. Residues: CASTWGGRGETQYS.

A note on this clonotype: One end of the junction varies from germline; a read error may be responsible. The CDR3 nucleotides read TGTGCCAGCGGCCACGGGACTAGCGGAGCCGGCGATAAGTACTTC. Translated: CASGHGTSGAGDKYF. The chain is built from TRBV4-2 and TRBJ2-7; 11 bases align to TRBD2. The CDR3 sequence is 15 residues long. Germline CDR1 LGHNA, CDR2 YNFKEQ.

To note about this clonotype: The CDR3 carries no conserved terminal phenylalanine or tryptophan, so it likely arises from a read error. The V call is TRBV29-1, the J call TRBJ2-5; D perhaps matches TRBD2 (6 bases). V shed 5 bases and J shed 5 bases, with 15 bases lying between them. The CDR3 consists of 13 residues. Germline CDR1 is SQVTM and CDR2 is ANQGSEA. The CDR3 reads CSVSSMGRETQYS. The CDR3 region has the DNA TGCAGCGTTTCATCCATGGGGAGGGAGACCCAGTACTCC.

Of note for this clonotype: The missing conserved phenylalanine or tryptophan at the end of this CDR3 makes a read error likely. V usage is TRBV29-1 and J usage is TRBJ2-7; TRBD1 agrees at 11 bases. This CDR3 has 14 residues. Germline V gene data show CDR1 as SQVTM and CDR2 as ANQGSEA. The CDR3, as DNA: TGTAGTGTTGAAGGACAGGGGGCGGGCAACGAGCAGTACCTC. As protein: CSVEGQGAGNEQYL.

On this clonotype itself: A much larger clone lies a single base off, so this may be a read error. CDR3 in amino acids: CASYRTAGTNVLTF. DNA for the CDR3: TGTGCCAGCTATAGGACAGCTGGGACCAACGTCCTGACTTTC. V gene TRBV6-5 combines with J gene TRBJ2-6, with D perhaps TRBD1 (6 bases). Germline CDR1 MNHEY, CDR2 SVGAGI. This CDR3 region has 14 residues.